This passage covers 27 T cell receptor beta chains from one sample sequenced in a study of blood T cell repertoires in COVID-19. Clones were sequenced by immunoSEQ multiplex PCR, and TCRdb holds only the in-frame ones, with some missing. This sample has some 100,000 clones, with more than 60% found just once. The source material was peripheral blood. These receptors all come from a man aged 70 or older with acute or convalescent COVID-19.

This clone was detected only a few times. The chain recombines TRBV3-1 (or the pseudogene TRBV3-2) with TRBJ1-1; D ambiguous. Germline V gene data show CDR1 as LGHDT and CDR2 as YNNKEL (reference sequence). V was pared by 8 bases and J by 12 bases, with 13 bases between. The CDR3 is 10 residues long. In nucleotides, the CDR3 is TGTGCCAGCGGAGGCGGGTGGACTTTCTTT. It specifies CASGGGWTFF.

The chain joins TRBV9 to TRBJ1-6; 11 nucleotides line up with TRBD1. Germline trimming cut 2 bases from V and 5 bases from J; bases unmatched to any gene: 15. The CDR3 runs 20 residues. Germline CDR1 and CDR2: SGDLS and YYNGEE. Here the CDR3 DNA reads TGTGCCAGCAGCGTCAACCGGGACAGGGGGGCCGATGCGAATAATTCACCCCTCCACTTT. It encodes CASSVNRDRGADANNSPLHF.

This clone was counted a few times. This chain joins TRBV6-5 and TRBJ1-5; D may be TRBD1 (5 bases). The CDR3 is 13 amino acids. Trimming left V 7 bases short and J 2 bases short, with 9 bases between. The germline V gene encodes CDR1 MNHEY and CDR2 SVGAGI. The CDR3 DNA reads as TGTGCCAGCATCAGGGATGGCAATCAGCCCCAGCATTTT. Amino acid sequence: CASIRDGNQPQHF.

The count of this clone is one. CDR3 loop: CATSRDRTTGELFF. In DNA, the CDR3 is TGTGCCACCAGCAGAGATAGAACCACCGGGGAGCTGTTTTTT. The rearrangement links TRBV15 to TRBJ2-2; D remains unclear. CDR3 length: 14 residues. The V gene's germline CDR1 is LNHNV and CDR2 YYDKDF (reference sequence). V lost 0 bases to trimming and J lost 4 bases, with 6 bases between them.

CDR3 protein: CASRVRQGAYEQYF. In nucleotides, the CDR3 is TGTGCCAGCAGAGTAAGACAGGGGGCTTACGAGCAGTACTTC. The V call is TRBV2, the J call TRBJ2-7; 10 bases fit TRBD1. The CDR3 totals 14 residues. J lost 4 bases, V lost 6 bases, and 6 bases had no gene match. CDR1 SNHLY and CDR2 FYNNEI come from the germline V gene. The complete variable domain, with remaining parts taken from reference TRBV2 and TRBJ2-7, reads EPEVTQTPSHQVTQMGQEVILRCVPISNHLYFYWYRQILGQKVEFLVSFYNNEISEKSEIFDDQFSVERPDGSNFTLKIRSTKLEDSAMYFCASRVRQGAYEQYFGPGTRLTVT.

This chain uses TRBV24-1 with TRBJ2-3; 8 bases line up with TRBD1. CDR3 length: 15 amino acids. The trim removed 5 bases at V and 1 base at J, leaving 4 bases unmatched. The V gene's germline CDR1 is KGHDR and CDR2 SFDVKD. The CDR3 sequence: CATSAPGQGTDTQYF. CDR3 nucleotides: TGTGCCACCAGTGCCCCGGGACAGGGCACAGATACGCAGTATTTT.

Only a few counts were recorded for this clone. The rearrangement uses TRBV29-1 and TRBJ2-7; TRBD2 is a possible D gene (6 bases). The germline gives CDR1 SQVTM, CDR2 ANQGSEA. The length of the CDR3 is 12 residues. The V end was cut by 7 bases, the J end by 5 bases, with 15 bases between. The CDR3 region has the DNA TGCAGCGCGGGGCCTAGCGTCCACGAGCAGTACTTC. Protein sequence: CSAGPSVHEQYF.

V usage is TRBV11-2 and J usage is TRBJ2-7; TRBD1 matches at 7 bases. The germline V gene encodes CDR1 SGHAT and CDR2 FQNNGV. CDR3 size: 16 residues. V trimming: 5 bases; J trimming: 1 base; junction bases outside the gene matches: 11. The DNA for the CDR3 is TGTGCCAGCAGCCTACTCCCCGGGACAGCTTCCTACGAGCAGTACTTC. Translation gives CASSLLPGTASYEQYF. The variable domain in full, completed from reference TRBV11-2 and TRBJ2-7, reads EAGVAQSPRYKIIEKRQSVAFWCNPISGHATLYWYQQILGQGPKLLIQFQNNGVVDDSQLPKDRFSAERLKGVDSTLKIQPAKLEDSAVYLCASSLLPGTASYEQYFGPGTRLTVT.

This chain links TRBV23-1 with TRBJ2-5; no firm D call. TRBV23-1 carries the ORF label, with uncertain function. The CDR3 runs 12 residues. V was clipped by 0 bases and J by 5 bases, with 4 bases between them. The CDR3 coding sequence is TGCGCCAGCAGTCAATCGGAGGAGACCCAGTACTTC. Its protein is CASSQSEETQYF.

J is TRBJ1-4 and V is TRBV12-3 or TRBV12-4; D gene uncertain. V lost 5 bases and J 10 bases, leaving 8 bases between the germline ends. The CDR3 is 11 amino acids. CDR3 sequence reads: CASSDEGKLFF. CDR3 in DNA: TGTGCCAGCAGTGACGAGGGAAAACTGTTTTTT.

The chain recombines TRBV7-2 with TRBJ2-5; 9 bases agree with TRBD2. The CDR3 is made up of 15 amino acids. The V segment lost 5 bases and the J segment 5 bases; nucleotides outside the gene matches: 9. Per the germline V gene, CDR1 is SGHTA and CDR2 is FQGNSA. The CDR3: CASSPGTSFGETQYF. The CDR3 bases are TGTGCCAGCAGCCCCGGGACTAGCTTTGGGGAGACCCAGTACTTC.

This chain joins TRBV11-2 and TRBJ2-1, with 12 bases lining up with TRBD2. Germline values: CDR1 SGHAT, CDR2 FQNNGV. There are 14 residues in the CDR3. Trimming took 5 bases from V and 8 from J; bases not matched to a gene: 4. The CDR3 here is CASSARLAGDEQFF. CDR3 bases: TGTGCCAGCAGCGCGAGACTAGCGGGGGATGAGCAGTTCTTC.

The V and J genes are TRBV2 and TRBJ2-3; D unresolved. CDR3 length: 13 amino acids. V lost 5 bases and J lost 5, with 11 bases in between. From germline, CDR1 is SNHLY and CDR2 FYNNEI. The CDR3 loop reads CASSPFPGDTQYF. CDR3 sequence (DNA): TGTGCCAGCAGTCCCTTTCCCGGAGATACGCAGTATTTT.

The chain has TRBV7-7 and TRBJ2-2; D possibly corresponds to TRBD1 (5 bases). This CDR3 has 13 residues. Germline-derived CDR1 and CDR2 are SSHAT and FNYEAQ (reference sequence). The V and J ends lost 5 bases and 6 bases respectively, with 10 bases between them. The CDR3 protein is CASSPTGSGELFF. The CDR3 DNA reads as TGTGCCAGCAGCCCAACAGGCTCCGGGGAGCTGTTTTTT.

This clone was found once. This rearrangement joins TRBV5-1 to TRBJ1-6; no firm D call. This CDR3 spans 15 amino acids. Germline loops: CDR1 SGHRS, CDR2 YFSETQ. V lost 1 base, J lost 5 bases, and 10 bases lay in between. The DNA of the CDR3 is TGCGCCAGCAGCTTGTCCCCGGGAGATAATTCACCCCTCCACTTT. It yields the protein CASSLSPGDNSPLHF.

This clone appeared once. The J gene is TRBJ2-6, the V gene TRBV9, with 8 bases matching TRBD1. J lost 1 base, V lost 4 bases, and 13 bases had no gene match. The CDR3 consists of 19 residues. Germline assignment: CDR1 SGDLS and CDR2 YYNGEE. The CDR3 nucleotides read TGTGCCAGCAGCATTCACCTGACAGGGGTCGGATCTGGGGCCAACGTCCTGACTTTC. It yields the protein CASSIHLTGVGSGANVLTF. Based on the CDR3 plus reference TRBV9 and TRBJ2-6, the full variable domain is DSGVTQTPKHLITATGQRVTLRCSPRSGDLSVYWYQQSLDQGLQFLIQYYNGEERAKGNILERFSAQQFPDLHSELNLSSLELGDSALYFCASSIHLTGVGSGANVLTFGAGSRLTVL.

This clone was seen only once. CDR3 DNA sequence: TGTGCCACCAGCACTCGGGATACGCAGTATTTT. Translation gives CATSTRDTQYF. The chain joins TRBV15 to TRBJ2-3, with D unresolved. Per the germline V gene, CDR1 is LNHNV and CDR2 is YYDKDF (reference sequence). The CDR3 has 11 amino acids. V gave up 4 bases and J gave up 6 bases, with 5 bases separating them.

In its sample, this clone was seen a few times. This chain links TRBV5-4 with TRBJ1-1; no definite D call. Germline lookup yields CDR1 SGHNT and CDR2 YYREEE (reference sequence). V dropped 0 bases and J dropped 3 bases, with 6 bases sitting between them. There are 13 residues in the CDR3. DNA for the CDR3: TGTGCCAGCAGCTTGGGTACACACACTGAAGCTTTCTTT. Its protein product is CASSLGTHTEAFF.

For the CDR3, the DNA is TGTGCCAGCAGCTTAATGTCTCGACAGACTACGCAGTATTTT. This gives the protein CASSLMSRQTTQYF. The chain combines TRBV7-3 with TRBJ2-3, with D possibly matching TRBD1 (5 bases). Germline V CDR1 and CDR2: SGHTA, FQGTGA. The CDR3 contains 14 residues. V lost 1 base, J lost 8 bases, and 13 bases lay in between.

The chain has TRBV15 and TRBJ1-5; tentatively, D is TRBD1 (5 bases). The CDR3 loop spans 16 amino acids. Trimming took off 0 bases at V and 2 bases at J, with 11 bases between the two ends. Germline CDR1 reads LNHNV; CDR2 reads YYDKDF (reference sequence). In nucleotides, the CDR3 is TGTGCCACCAGCAGAGATGGAGGGGCAGGCAATCAGCCCCAGCATTTT. The encoded protein is CATSRDGGAGNQPQHF.

The chain uses TRBV5-8 and TRBJ2-3; 8 bases align to TRBD1. The CDR3 contains 14 residues. After removal of 4 bases from V and 4 bases from J, the junction contained 5 bases not matched to a gene. Germline V gene lookup returns CDR1 SGHTS and CDR2 YDEGEE. The CDR3 loop reads CASSTGQGADTQYF. In nucleotides, the CDR3 is TGTGCCAGCAGCACCGGACAGGGTGCAGATACGCAGTATTTT.

This chain uses TRBV11-2 with TRBJ2-3, with D perhaps TRBD2 (6 bases). The V gene lost 5 bases and the J gene lost 6 bases, with 18 bases spanning the gap. Germline assignment: CDR1 SGHAT and CDR2 FQNNGV. The CDR3 runs to 15 residues. The CDR3 region has the DNA TGTGCCAGCAGCATCCGTGGAACGGGAGATGATACGCAGTATTTT. Translation gives CASSIRGTGDDTQYF.

About this clone itself: This sample includes further DNA sequences coding for the same CDR3. The chain uses TRBV7-2 and TRBJ1-6; 9 bases map to TRBD1. CDR1 is SGHTA, CDR2 FQGNSA, per germline. The CDR3 length is 15 residues. The trim removed 3 bases at V and 7 bases at J, leaving 4 bases unmatched. CDR3 amino acids: CASSFRGQGNSPLHF. CDR3 bases: TGTGCCAGCAGCTTTCGGGGACAGGGAAATTCACCCCTCCACTTT.

J is TRBJ2-3 and V is TRBV23-1; 7 bases are a match to TRBD1. TRBV23-1 is sorted into the ORF group, with uncertain function. The CDR3 consists of 14 residues. Trimming took 2 bases from V and 5 from J; bases not matched to a gene: 4. The DNA for the CDR3 is TGCGCCAGCAGTCAACCAAACAGGGGAGATACGCAGTATTTT. Translating it yields CASSQPNRGDTQYF.

The chain carries TRBV5-4 and TRBJ1-1; TRBD1 matches at 8 bases. V trimming: 0 bases; J trimming: 1 base; junction bases outside the gene matches: 2. The CDR3 loop spans 15 amino acids. The germline V gene encodes CDR1 SGHNT and CDR2 YYREEE (reference sequence). CDR3 bases: TGTGCCAGCAGCTTGGTTGACAGGGGGAACACTGAAGCTTTCTTT. Amino acids: CASSLVDRGNTEAFF.

This chain links TRBV24-1 with TRBJ2-2; 11 nucleotides align to TRBD2. Germline trimming cut 3 bases from V and 4 bases from J; bases unmatched to any gene: 3. Germline V gives CDR1 KGHDR, CDR2 SFDVKD. The length of the CDR3 is 16 residues. The chain's CDR3 is CATSDTGTSGTGELFF. In nucleotides, the CDR3 is TGTGCCACCAGTGATACCGGGACTAGCGGCACCGGGGAGCTGTTTTTT.

The genes are TRBV30 and TRBJ1-5; TRBD1 aligns across 8 bases. From germline, CDR1 is GTSNPN and CDR2 SVGIG (reference sequence). The CDR3 totals 13 residues. V lost 5 bases to trimming and J lost 2 bases; unmatched junction nucleotides: 2. The CDR3 DNA follows: TGTGCCTGGGGGACAGGAGGCAATCAGCCCCAGCATTTT. It codes for CAWGTGGNQPQHF.